The T cell receptor (beta chain) described here comes from a study of T cell responses to AZD1222 COVID-19 vaccine. Study-level points and caveats: The breadth and depth of Spike-specific TCRs increased once two AZD1222 doses had been given. White British ancestry dominated among donors, who included more females, and clonal diversity was possibly underestimated. Across the whole spike, CD4 TCRs peaked at regions 160-218 and 743-854.

Comments on this clone: Its target is unknown.

J was trimmed by 15 bases and V by 6 bases; bases with no gene match: 8. This CDR3 is 12 amino acids long. This table comes from immunoSEQ multiplex PCR, and its TCRdb copy is limited to in-frame clones, with some not included. This sample has roughly 130,000 clones, with about 86% found just once. The source was peripheral blood, collected on day 0 of AZD1222 vaccination. This clonotype originated in an adult in good health. The chain couples TRBV12-3 or TRBV12-4 to TRBJ2-1; TRBD1 aligns across 10 bases. CDR3 coding DNA: TGTGCCAGCAGGCTCGACAGGGGGCCGGGGTTCTTC. Its translation is CASRLDRGPGFF.